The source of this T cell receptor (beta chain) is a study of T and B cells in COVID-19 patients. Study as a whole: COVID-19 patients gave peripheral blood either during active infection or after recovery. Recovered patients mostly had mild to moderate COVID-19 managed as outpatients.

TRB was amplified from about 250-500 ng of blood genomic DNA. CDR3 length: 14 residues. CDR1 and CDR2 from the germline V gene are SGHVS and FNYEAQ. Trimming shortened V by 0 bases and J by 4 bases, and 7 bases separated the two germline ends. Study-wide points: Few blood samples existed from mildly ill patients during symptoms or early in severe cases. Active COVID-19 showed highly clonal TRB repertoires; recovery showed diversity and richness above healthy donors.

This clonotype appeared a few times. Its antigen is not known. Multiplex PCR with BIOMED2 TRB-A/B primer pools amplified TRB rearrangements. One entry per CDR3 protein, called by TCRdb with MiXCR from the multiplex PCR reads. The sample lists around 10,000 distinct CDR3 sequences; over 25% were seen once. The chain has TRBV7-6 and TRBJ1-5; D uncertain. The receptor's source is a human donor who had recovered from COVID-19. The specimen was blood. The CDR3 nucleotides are TGTGCCAGCAGCTTAGCCGAGGGTAATCAGCCCCAGCATTTT. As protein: CASSLAEGNQPQHF.